One and the same sample provided the 22 T cell receptor beta chains below, sequenced in a study of STAT5B mutations in CD4+ large granular lymphocyte leukemia (dated by TCRdb to between 2022 and 2023). Libraries were made using the immunoSEQ multiplex PCR assay. Entries here come from immuneACCESS through TCRdb and include only in-frame sequences with V and J called. Some clones fail to appear in such tables; in the studies checked, an unresolved V gene covers under half of the shortfall, and the cause of the remainder is unknown. The sample table contains about 30,000 clones; only one count was recorded for just under 75% of them. The top ten clonotypes cover about 0.95% of the sample. Sequenced input: CD4+ T cells from blood buffy coats. These receptors were collected from a human donor in good health.

As regards this clone: The junction departs from the called germline gene at one end, perhaps through a read error. V gene TRBV5-1 combines with J gene TRBJ1-2, with D unclear. This CDR3 is built from 14 residues. Germline V gene sequence: CDR1 SGHRS, CDR2 YFSETQ. CDR3 loop: CASSLEAAKYGYTF. For the CDR3, the DNA is TGCGCCAGCAGCTTGGAGGCAGCTAAATATGGCTACACCTTC.

The chain uses TRBV9 and TRBJ2-3; TRBD2 matches 10 bases. V trimming: 4 bases; J trimming: 4 bases; junction bases outside the gene matches: 9. Germline V gene data show CDR1 as SGDLS and CDR2 as YYNGEE. There are 16 residues in the CDR3. CDR3 coding DNA: TGTGCCAGCAGCCTCTCAGCGGGAGGGGTCGCAGATACGCAGTATTTT. The encoded protein is CASSLSAGGVADTQYF.

The chain links TRBV7-8 to TRBJ2-7; D remains ambiguous. Trimming cost V 4 bases and J 1 base, with 14 bases left between them. The CDR3 is made up of 15 amino acids. CDR1 and CDR2 (germline): SGHVS, FQNEAQ. CDR3: CASSSQNGASYEQYF. The CDR3 region has the DNA TGTGCCAGCAGCTCCCAGAACGGAGCGTCCTACGAGCAGTACTTC.

V usage is TRBV5-1 and J usage is TRBJ2-5; weak D call: TRBD2 (6 bases). Germline CDR1 is SGHRS and CDR2 is YFSETQ. The V gene lost 0 bases and the J gene lost 3 bases, with 15 bases spanning the gap. The CDR3 has 16 amino acids. CDR3 sequence (DNA): TGCGCCAGCAGCTTGGGCCTTTCCCCGGGGGAAGAGACCCAGTACTTC. It translates to CASSLGLSPGEETQYF.

The chain employs TRBV30 and TRBJ1-2; D is uncertain. Deletions cut 6 bases from V and 4 bases from J, with 18 bases between. The CDR3 runs 14 residues. Germline V gene lookup returns CDR1 GTSNPN and CDR2 SVGIG (reference sequence). The CDR3 protein is CACLKASWGYGYTF. CDR3 DNA: TGTGCCTGTCTTAAAGCCTCTTGGGGCTATGGCTACACCTTC.

The chain combines TRBV7-9 with TRBJ1-3; D remains ambiguous. This CDR3 comprises 13 residues. The germline CDR1 and CDR2 sequences are SEHNR and FQNEAQ (reference sequence). Trimming shortened V by 4 bases and J by 4 bases, and 8 bases separated the two germline ends. The CDR3 loop is CASSWTAGNTIYF. CDR3 sequence (DNA): TGTGCCAGCAGCTGGACGGCGGGAAACACCATATATTTT.

The CDR3 DNA follows: TGTGCCTGGAGAATAGCGGGAGCGGGAGAGACCCAGTACTTC. Its translation is CAWRIAGAGETQYF. The rearrangement links TRBV30 to TRBJ2-5; 9 positions match TRBD2. The CDR3 totals 14 residues. Per the germline V gene, CDR1 is GTSNPN and CDR2 is SVGIG (reference sequence). Losses at the gene ends were 3 bases for V and 4 bases for J; bases not matched to a gene: 6.

The chain couples TRBV19 to TRBJ1-4, with D unclear. The length of the CDR3 is 15 residues. The germline CDR1 and CDR2 sequences are LNHDA and SQIVND (reference sequence). Trimming pared 3 bases from V and 3 bases from J, leaving 11 bases between. CDR3 DNA sequence: TGTGCCAGTAGTATCTGGAGGCAGCCTAATGAAAAACTGTTTTTT. This gives the protein CASSIWRQPNEKLFF.

CDR3 in DNA: TGTGCCAGCAGCTTAAAGGGCGGGATTCGCCTCGAGCAGTACTTC. Protein: CASSLKGGIRLEQYF. The V and J genes are TRBV7-2 and TRBJ2-7; tentative D call: TRBD2 (6 bases). CDR3 length equals 15 residues. V was shortened by 2 bases and J by 6 bases, with 17 bases between the two germline ends. CDR1 is SGHTA, CDR2 FQGNSA, per germline.

The J gene is TRBJ2-5, the V gene TRBV7-2, with D maybe TRBD2 (6 bases). This CDR3 region has 14 residues. V was clipped by 6 bases and J by 1 base, with 12 bases between them. Germline V CDR1 and CDR2: SGHTA, FQGNSA. The CDR3 protein is CASSRDWTQETQYF. The CDR3 DNA reads TGTGCCAGCAGTCGGGACTGGACCCAAGAGACCCAGTACTTC.

The chain links TRBV5-4 to TRBJ2-5, with TRBD2 matching 10 bases. The CDR3 spans 16 residues. Per germline, CDR1 SGHNT and CDR2 YYREEE (reference sequence). The J segment lost 1 base and the V segment lost 1 base, leaving 4 bases of the junction unmatched. The CDR3 sequence is CASSLLAGVLQETQYF. The CDR3 nucleotides read TGTGCCAGCAGCTTGCTAGCGGGGGTTCTCCAAGAGACCCAGTACTTC.

The chain combines TRBV7-2 with TRBJ2-2; no firm D call. Trimming took off 3 bases at V and 3 bases at J, with 11 bases between the two ends. CDR1 and CDR2 from the germline V gene are SGHTA and FQGNSA. This CDR3 region has 15 residues. CDR3 sequence (DNA): TGTGCCAGCAGCTTCCTGAGGCTGGACACCGGGGAGCTGTTTTTT. It translates to CASSFLRLDTGELFF. Complete variable domain (other parts from reference TRBV7-2 and TRBJ2-2): GAGVSQSPSNKVTEKGKDVELRCDPISGHTALYWYRQSLGQGLEFLIYFQGNSAPDKSGLPSDRFSAERTGGSVSTLTIQRTQQEDSAVYLCASSFLRLDTGELFFGEGSRLTVL.

The J gene is TRBJ1-1, the V gene TRBV5-1; no reliable D call. The length of the CDR3 is 15 residues. V lost 0 bases and J lost 0, with 9 bases in between. The germline V gene has CDR1 SGHRS and CDR2 YFSETQ. The CDR3 region is CASSLEVGLNTEAFF. CDR3 nucleotide sequence: TGCGCCAGCAGCTTGGAGGTGGGCCTGAACACTGAAGCTTTCTTT.

The chain couples TRBV15 to TRBJ1-1; D gene ambiguous. Germline values: CDR1 LNHNV, CDR2 YYDKDF (reference sequence). The CDR3 runs to 15 residues. Trimming took 0 bases from V and 1 from J, leaving 9 bases between them. The CDR3 is CATSRDSGQNTEAFF. The CDR3 DNA reads as TGTGCCACCAGCAGAGATTCTGGGCAGAACACTGAAGCTTTCTTT.

The chain is built from TRBV5-6 and TRBJ1-2; 10 positions agree with TRBD1. The germline gives CDR1 SGHDT, CDR2 YYEEEE. Trimming removed 4 bases from V and 2 bases from J; junction bases left unmatched: 2. The CDR3 is made up of 14 amino acids. The DNA of the CDR3 is TGTGCCAGCAGCCCGACAGGGGGCAACTATGGCTACACCTTC. This translates into CASSPTGGNYGYTF.

This clone occurred a few times. V gene TRBV19 combines with J gene TRBJ2-2; D uncertain. V dropped 7 bases and J dropped 2 bases, with 8 bases sitting between them. The germline gives CDR1 LNHDA, CDR2 SQIVND (reference sequence). This CDR3 has 13 amino acids. CDR3 coding DNA: TGTGCCAGTATTGAGACAAACACCGGGGAGCTGTTTTTT. This translates into CASIETNTGELFF.

This clone occurred a few times. The chain employs TRBV18 and TRBJ1-1, with 9 nucleotides matching TRBD1. The J segment lost 4 bases and the V segment lost 6 bases, leaving 12 bases of the junction unmatched. CDR3 length equals 16 residues. CDR1 is KGHSH, CDR2 LQKENI, per germline. CDR3 bases: TGTGCCAGCTCGCCGAGAGCACGACAGGGGGGCACTGAAGCTTTCTTT. The encoded protein is CASSPRARQGGTEAFF.

This clone was seen more than once but under ten times. The chain carries TRBV6-5 and TRBJ1-1; D remains ambiguous. This CDR3 is 15 amino acids long. Trimming took 4 bases from V and 5 from J, leaving 17 bases between them. The germline CDR1 and CDR2 sequences are MNHEY and SVGAGI. Here the CDR3 DNA reads TGTGCCAGCAGTTGGGGAGGACTGGGCGGAACTGAAGCTTTCTTT. It codes for CASSWGGLGGTEAFF.

The rearrangement links TRBV6-1 to TRBJ2-1, with D possibly being TRBD2 (5 bases). The CDR3 has 11 amino acids. V lost 3 bases to trimming and J lost 12 bases, with 9 bases between them. Germline lookup yields CDR1 MNHNS and CDR2 SASEGT. CDR3 DNA: TGTGCCAGCAGTGAGGCTCGGGGGCAGTTCTTC. This encodes CASSEARGQFF.

This clone has just a few counts. The chain employs TRBV25-1 and TRBJ2-6, with D unclear. CDR3 size: 16 residues. Germline V lookup: CDR1 MGHDK, CDR2 SYGVNS. The V and J ends lost 3 bases and 0 bases respectively, with 9 bases between them. The CDR3 loop reads CASSDPNHSGANVLTF. The CDR3 region has the DNA TGTGCCAGCAGTGATCCAAATCACTCTGGGGCCAACGTCCTGACTTTC.

The genes are TRBV18 and TRBJ1-1, with D hard to call. This CDR3 comprises 12 residues. V lost 1 base and J lost 8, with 8 bases in between. Germline assignment: CDR1 KGHSH and CDR2 LQKENI. Here the CDR3 DNA reads TGTGCCAGCTCACCACAGCCCAAGGAAGCTTTCTTT. It translates to CASSPQPKEAFF.

The table lists this clone with a few counts. This rearrangement joins TRBV9 to TRBJ2-1; TRBD2 matches at 7 bases. After removal of 5 bases from V and 5 bases from J, the junction contained 7 bases not matched to a gene. The CDR3 sequence is 14 residues long. Germline V gene data show CDR1 as SGDLS and CDR2 as YYNGEE. The CDR3 reads CASRPGGSNNEQFF. CDR3 DNA sequence: TGTGCCAGCAGGCCCGGGGGGAGTAACAATGAGCAGTTCTTC. Full variable domain (remainder filled in from reference TRBV9 and TRBJ2-1): DSGVTQTPKHLITATGQRVTLRCSPRSGDLSVYWYQQSLDQGLQFLIQYYNGEERAKGNILERFSAQQFPDLHSELNLSSLELGDSALYFCASRPGGSNNEQFFGPGTRLTVL.